The 8 T cell receptor beta chains below were found in one sample sequenced in a study of identical twins. TCRdb re-derived calls from the 5' RACE reads in MiXCR, one entry per CDR3 protein. The sample carries about 1.7 million distinct CDR3 sequences, roughly a third recorded once. The specimen sequenced was cord blood. These receptors were collected from a newborn girl in good health.

This chain's CDR3 is CASGWILNYGYTF. The DNA of the CDR3 is TGTGCCAGCGGTTGGATCTTAAACTATGGCTACACCTTC. V gene TRBV6-1 combines with J gene TRBJ1-2; D not resolved. V lost 8 bases and J lost 2, with 12 bases in between. The CDR3 spans 13 residues. CDR1 is MNHNS and CDR2 is SASEGT in the germline V gene.

This clonotype was found a few times. The V gene is TRBV20-1, the J gene TRBJ2-7; the match to TRBD2 covers 8 bases. The germline V gene has CDR1 DFQATT and CDR2 SNEGSKA (reference sequence). V trimming: 0 bases; J trimming: 5 bases; junction bases outside the gene matches: 9. The CDR3 has 15 residues. The CDR3 spells CSARDPLAGRHEQYF. The CDR3 DNA follows: TGCAGTGCTAGAGATCCCCTAGCGGGTAGACACGAGCAGTACTTC.

This clonotype occurred a few times. This chain links TRBV20-1 with TRBJ2-3, with 10 nucleotides matching TRBD2. This CDR3 has 16 residues. With 0 bases clipped from V and 4 bases from J, the junction kept 7 bases outside the gene matches. The germline V gene encodes CDR1 DFQATT and CDR2 SNEGSKA (reference sequence). The CDR3 region has the DNA TGCAGTGCTAGAGACCTTCCGGGACTAGCGTCAGATACGCAGTATTTT. Amino acid sequence: CSARDLPGLASDTQYF.

This clonotype was counted a few times. The rearrangement joins TRBV5-1 to TRBJ2-7; a weak D match, TRBD2 (6 bases). Per germline, CDR1 SGHRS and CDR2 YFSETQ. Deletions cut 0 bases from V and 1 base from J, with 8 bases between. The CDR3 contains 14 residues. The CDR3 protein is CASSLGGESYEQYF. CDR3 coding DNA: TGCGCCAGCAGCTTGGGCGGGGAATCCTACGAGCAGTACTTC. Variable domain in full (rest from reference TRBV5-1 and TRBJ2-7): KAGVTQTPRYLIKTRGQQVTLSCSPISGHRSVSWYQQTPGQGLQFLFEYFSETQRNKGNFPGRFSGRQFSNSRSEMNVSTLELGDSALYLCASSLGGESYEQYFGPGTRLTVT.

The CDR3 protein is CATSRVQGLHQPQHF. CDR3 DNA: TGTGCCACCAGCAGAGTCCAGGGGCTCCATCAGCCCCAGCATTTT. V is TRBV15 and J is TRBJ1-5; D possibly corresponds to TRBD1 (6 bases). The CDR3 length is 15 residues. Trimming pared 1 base from V and 5 bases from J, leaving 12 bases between. Germline-derived CDR1 and CDR2 are LNHNV and YYDKDF (reference sequence).

The rearrangement links TRBV29-1 to TRBJ2-5, with 9 nucleotides matching TRBD2. Germline V gives CDR1 SQVTM, CDR2 ANQGSEA. Trimming at V came to 8 bases and at J to 4 bases, leaving 17 bases not matched to a gene. The CDR3 covers 16 residues. The CDR3 sequence: CSSHHMSGGSPETQYF. For the CDR3, the DNA is TGCAGCTCCCACCACATGAGCGGGGGGTCCCCAGAGACCCAGTACTTC.

CDR3 DNA sequence: TGTGCCAGCAGTTTACTGACTAGCGGGGGCCGCTCCTACGAGCAGTTCTTC. Encoded protein: CASSLLTSGGRSYEQFF. V gene TRBV27 combines with J gene TRBJ2-1; 12 bases match TRBD2. CDR3 length: 17 amino acids. Trimming took 2 bases from V and 10 from J; bases not matched to a gene: 12. Germline V lookup: CDR1 MNHEY, CDR2 SMNVEV (reference sequence).

This chain uses TRBV5-1 with TRBJ1-2; D is perhaps TRBD1 (6 bases). The CDR3 spans 15 residues. The V gene lost 3 bases and the J gene lost 3 bases, with 15 bases spanning the gap. CDR1 is SGHRS and CDR2 is YFSETQ in the germline V gene. This chain's CDR3 is CASSSEGGRDYGYTF. For the CDR3, the DNA is TGCGCCAGCAGCTCGGAGGGGGGGCGAGACTATGGCTACACCTTC.